A selection of T cell receptor beta chains follows, all from one sample in a study of blood T cell repertoires in COVID-19. Using immunoSEQ multiplex PCR, the repertoire was profiled, and TCRdb retains in-frame clones only, with some absent. The data show a few hundred thousand clones, roughly 84% seen once. Sequencing was carried out using peripheral blood. All receptors come from a woman aged 55-75 years who had recovered from COVID-19. The CDR3 runs from the conserved cysteine through the conserved F or W. The order of the fields is D gene, V gene, J gene, clone size, CDR3 DNA, CDR3 protein. A D gene is named only where the DNA matches it firmly. The size field is filled for only some rows; it gives once, few, many or a size class.

D gene: NA
V gene: TRBV4-1
J gene: TRBJ1-1
clone size: NA
CDR3 DNA: TGCGCCAGCAGCCAAGTTGCGGGGGGCAGGACTGAAGCTTTCTTT
CDR3 protein: CASSQVAGGRTEAFF

D gene: NA
V gene: TRBV21-1
J gene: TRBJ2-5
clone size: NA
CDR3 DNA: TGTGCCAGCAGGGAAGGGGGCCTGGTTGAGACCCAGTACTTC
CDR3 protein: CASREGGLVETQYF

D gene: TRBD1
V gene: TRBV20-1
J gene: TRBJ1-1
clone size: NA
CDR3 DNA: TGCAGTGCTAGTCGTCAGGGGGCCTCTGAAGCTTTCTTT
CDR3 protein: CSASRQGASEAFF

D gene: TRBD1
V gene: TRBV7-3
J gene: TRBJ2-2
clone size: NA
CDR3 DNA: TGTGCCAGCAGCTCAAGGGACAGCGGGGAGCTGTTTTTT
CDR3 protein: CASSSRDSGELFF

D gene: NA
V gene: TRBV5-4
J gene: TRBJ1-2
clone size: few
CDR3 DNA: TGTGCCAGCAGCTTGGGCGCGGGTAACTATGGCTACACCTTC
CDR3 protein: CASSLGAGNYGYTF

D gene: TRBD1
V gene: TRBV7-2
J gene: TRBJ1-5
clone size: NA
CDR3 DNA: TGTGCCAGCAGCTTGACAGGGGGAGGACAGCCCCAGCATTTT
CDR3 protein: CASSLTGGGQPQHF

D gene: TRBD1
V gene: TRBV7-2
J gene: TRBJ1-1
clone size: NA
CDR3 DNA: TGTGCCAGCAGCCACCTACAGGGGATCATGAACACTGAAGCTTTCTTT
CDR3 protein: CASSHLQGIMNTEAFF

D gene: TRBD2
V gene: TRBV3-1/TRBV3-2
J gene: TRBJ2-3
clone size: NA
CDR3 DNA: TGTGCCAGCAGCCCCACGGGGGTAGCGGGGGCAGATACGCAGTATTTT
CDR3 protein: CASSPTGVAGADTQYF

D gene: NA
V gene: TRBV5-8
J gene: TRBJ1-1
clone size: NA
CDR3 DNA: TGTGCCAGCAGCCGCGGACACCTAAAAATGAACACTGAAGCTTTCTTT
CDR3 protein: CASSRGHLKMNTEAFF

D gene: NA
V gene: TRBV21-1
J gene: TRBJ2-3
clone size: NA
CDR3 DNA: TGTGCCAGCGGTCTCGCGGGGGGGAGACCGCAAGGAGATACGCAGTATTTT
CDR3 protein: CASGLAGGRPQGDTQYF

D gene: NA
V gene: TRBV10-3
J gene: TRBJ2-3
clone size: NA
CDR3 DNA: TGTGCCATCACCTCCCCCGGGGACACAGATACGCAGTATTTT
CDR3 protein: CAITSPGDTDTQYF

D gene: NA
V gene: TRBV11-1
J gene: TRBJ1-6
clone size: NA
CDR3 DNA: TGTGCCAGCAGCTTTAGAGGGAATAATTCACCCCTCCACTTT
CDR3 protein: CASSFRGNNSPLHF

D gene: NA
V gene: TRBV10-3
J gene: TRBJ2-7
clone size: NA
CDR3 DNA: TGTGCCATCAGTGAGATTAGGGACAACTACGAGCAGTACTTC
CDR3 protein: CAISEIRDNYEQYF

D gene: TRBD1
V gene: TRBV6-5
J gene: TRBJ1-5
clone size: NA
CDR3 DNA: TGTGCCAGCAGACCGGGACAGGGGTCCGGCCAGCCCCAGCATTTT
CDR3 protein: CASRPGQGSGQPQHF

D gene: NA
V gene: TRBV18
J gene: TRBJ2-4
clone size: once
CDR3 DNA: TGTGCCAGCTCCCCCCGGGGGGCAGCCAACATTCAGTACTTC
CDR3 protein: CASSPRGAANIQYF

D gene: NA
V gene: TRBV19
J gene: TRBJ2-1
clone size: NA
CDR3 DNA: TGTGCCAGTACCTCCGACCGCACCGGGTCCTACAATGAGCAGTTCTTC
CDR3 protein: CASTSDRTGSYNEQFF

D gene: NA
V gene: TRBV7-2
J gene: TRBJ1-5
clone size: few
CDR3 DNA: TGTGCCAGCAGCTTAGACGGGAGCAATCAGCCCCAGCATTTT
CDR3 protein: CASSLDGSNQPQHF

D gene: NA
V gene: TRBV6-4
J gene: TRBJ1-2
clone size: NA
CDR3 DNA: TGTGCCAGCAGTGACGGACACAATGGCTACACCTTC
CDR3 protein: CASSDGHNGYTF

D gene: TRBD1
V gene: TRBV30
J gene: TRBJ1-4
clone size: NA
CDR3 DNA: TGTGCCTGGAGGGGGCTGGGACAGCAGAATGAAAAACTGTTTTTT
CDR3 protein: CAWRGLGQQNEKLFF

D gene: TRBD2
V gene: TRBV7-9
J gene: TRBJ2-1
clone size: NA
CDR3 DNA: TGTGCCAGCAGCCTTAGCGGGGGCCCGAAGGAGCAGTTCTTC
CDR3 protein: CASSLSGGPKEQFF

D gene: TRBD1
V gene: TRBV10-3
J gene: TRBJ2-7
clone size: NA
CDR3 DNA: TGTGCCACGCAAACCGACGACAGGGCCGGGGAGCAGTACTTC
CDR3 protein: CATQTDDRAGEQYF

D gene: TRBD1
V gene: TRBV27
J gene: TRBJ1-5
clone size: NA
CDR3 DNA: TGTGCCAGCAGTTTACAGGGGGCGGGGCAGCCCCAGCATTTT
CDR3 protein: CASSLQGAGQPQHF

D gene: TRBD2
V gene: TRBV7-2
J gene: TRBJ2-2
clone size: NA
CDR3 DNA: TGTGCCAGCAGGTGGGAGACTAGCGGGTTTAACACCGGGGAGCTGTTTTTT
CDR3 protein: CASRWETSGFNTGELFF

D gene: NA
V gene: TRBV3-1/TRBV3-2
J gene: TRBJ1-1
clone size: once
CDR3 DNA: TGTGCCAGCAGCCAAGACGGCTCCAGGGCTGAAGCTTTCTTT
CDR3 protein: CASSQDGSRAEAFF

D gene: TRBD1
V gene: TRBV15
J gene: TRBJ1-2
clone size: once
CDR3 DNA: TGTGCCACCTCCGGACAGGGTATTAACTATGGCTACACCTTC
CDR3 protein: CATSGQGINYGYTF